This record looks at one TCR beta chain sequence and its context. The antigen is undetermined. Clones were read by immunoSEQ multiplex PCR, and TCRdb kept only the in-frame ones, dropping some. The data hold 50,000 to 70,000 clones, with around four fifths observed a single time. There are 16 residues in the CDR3. Germline CDR1 SGHTA, CDR2 FQGNSA. V lost 2 bases to trimming and J lost 4 bases; unmatched junction nucleotides: 6. This sample is part of a study of OX40 agonist ivuxolimab in advanced cancers. Study results and caveats: CD8+ T cells were the subset that, on average, had more expanded clones than CD4+. Clonal expansion in partial responders at 0.1-3.0 mg/kg ranked among the lowest.

The starting material was CD4+ or CD8+ T cells sorted from blood, obtained in a trial of the OX40 agonist ivuxolimab. The chain has TRBV7-2 and TRBJ2-1; TRBD2 agrees at 9 bases. The TCR comes from an adult with an advanced solid tumor such as melanoma, head and neck, liver or kidney cancer. The CDR3 nucleotides are TGTGCCAGCAGCTTACCGAGGACTAGCGTTTACAATGAGCAGTTCTTC. Translating it yields CASSLPRTSVYNEQFF.